The source of this TCR beta chain is a study of PD-1 blockade in classical Hodgkin lymphoma. Study-level points and caveats: Compared with healthy donors, newly diagnosed patients reportedly showed lower baseline TCR diversity. Diversity in CD4+ TCRs, unlike that measured in CD8+ TCRs, had risen significantly by C4D1.

The repertoire was sequenced with immunoSEQ multiplex PCR; TCRdb's copy has only in-frame clones and lacks some. The sample lists 15,000 or so clones, over 60% occurring once. This clone has more than one count but fewer than ten. Its target is not known. With no exception, relapse followed autologous stem cell transplantation in all patients, and brentuximab vedotin exposure varied. This clonotype was sampled from a human donor with classical Hodgkin lymphoma. Sequences were derived from peripheral blood mononuclear cells (PBMCs), sampled before the second cycle of nivolumab.

CDR3 coding DNA: TGTGCCAGCCGACATCCAAATCAGCCCCAGCATTTT. This codes for CASRHPNQPQHF. The V and J genes are TRBV5-8 and TRBJ1-5; D remains ambiguous. Germline V gene sequence: CDR1 SGHTS, CDR2 YDEGEE. The CDR3 consists of 12 residues. V was pared by 7 bases and J by 4 bases, with 9 bases between. Together with reference TRBV5-8 and TRBJ1-5, the CDR3 gives the full variable domain: EAGVTQSPTHLIKTRGQQATLRCSPISGHTSVYWYQQALGLGLQFLLWYDEGEERNRGNFPPRFSGRQFPNYSSELNVNALELEDSALYLCASRHPNQPQHFGDGTRLSIL.